A single sample gave rise to the 24 T cell receptor beta chains below, sequenced in a study of T-cell reconstitution after alpha-beta-depleted transplantation in children (dated by TCRdb to about 2016). Receptor libraries were prepared by PCR. The run used an Illumina HiSeq 2500. Molecular barcoding was employed in the preparation of TCR libraries, with unique molecular identifiers being used to normalize TCRbeta repertoire quantification. Using fastp trimming at Q25 and MiXCR clonotype assembly, TCRdb reanalyzed the public sequencing data and kept in-frame beta chains. Under each unique CDR3 protein, matching rows form one entry showing the most common genes and DNA. The sample yields over 550,000 distinct CDR3 sequences; roughly a tenth were counted once. Jointly, the top ten make up less than 5% of the sample. Sequencing used PBMCs from the stem cell graft donor, obtained from the stem cell graft. The source of these receptors is a human donor who donated a stem cell graft to a child with acute myeloid leukemia.

This clonotype has only a few counts. This rearrangement joins TRBV20-1 to TRBJ2-5; 16 positions agree with TRBD2. After removal of 3 bases from V and 5 bases from J, the junction contained 9 bases not matched to a gene. The CDR3 extends over 17 amino acids. Germline V CDR1 and CDR2: DFQATT, SNEGSKA (reference sequence). The CDR3 DNA follows: TGCAGTGCTAGGTCGGGACTAGCGGGAGGGCCAGGGGAGACCCAGTACTTC. Its translation: CSARSGLAGGPGETQYF.

The V and J genes are TRBV7-9 and TRBJ2-5; D possibly uses TRBD1 or TRBD2 (5 bases each). This CDR3 comprises 17 residues. CDR1 is SEHNR and CDR2 is FQNEAQ in the germline V gene (reference sequence). Trimming took 6 bases from V and 5 from J, leaving 25 bases between them. This chain's CDR3 is CASSQLQGSGRRETQYF. In nucleotides, the CDR3 is TGTGCCAGCAGTCAACTGCAGGGATCGGGTAGGAGGGAGACCCAGTACTTC.

There are a few counts of this clonotype. The chain recombines TRBV7-2 with TRBJ2-3; possibly TRBD1 for D (5 bases). The CDR3 totals 14 residues. V lost 3 bases to trimming and J lost 4 bases, with 11 bases between them. Germline V CDR1 and CDR2: SGHTA, FQGNSA. The CDR3 nucleotides are TGTGCCAGCAGCTTGGGGCATGGGGCAGATACGCAGTATTTT. Residues: CASSLGHGADTQYF.

This clonotype was seen at least ten times. This chain joins TRBV25-1 and TRBJ1-1; TRBD1 might be the D (5 bases). This CDR3 is built from 16 residues. From germline, CDR1 is MGHDK and CDR2 SYGVNS. Deletions cut 4 bases from V and 3 bases from J, with 18 bases between. CDR3 DNA sequence: TGTGCCAGCAGTGCCAGGGTAGGTGTAAAACACACTGAAGCTTTCTTT. Amino acid sequence: CASSARVGVKHTEAFF.

This clonotype showed up many times. A read error may account for a junction end that differs from germline. The chain has TRBV7-7 and TRBJ2-5; 11 bases line up with TRBD2. The CDR3 totals 16 residues. CDR1 is SSHAT, CDR2 FNYEAQ, per germline (reference sequence). CDR3 in DNA: TGTGCTAGCAGCGGAGGGACTAGCGGAACCCAAGAGACCCAGTACTTC. This translates into CASSGGTSGTQETQYF.

The chain recombines TRBV20-1 with TRBJ2-2; D is possibly TRBD1 or TRBD2 (7 bases each). V was shortened by 4 bases and J by 7 bases, with 22 bases between the two germline ends. This CDR3 spans 16 amino acids. From germline, CDR1 is DFQATT and CDR2 SNEGSKA (reference sequence). The CDR3 bases are TGCAGTGCTACGACCGGGGAGGGGGCGATTGGCGGGGAGCTGTTTTTT. It specifies CSATTGEGAIGGELFF.

V is TRBV20-1 and J is TRBJ1-3, with a possible D match to TRBD1 (6 bases). CDR1 and CDR2 from the germline V gene are DFQATT and SNEGSKA (reference sequence). The CDR3 has 17 amino acids. The V end lost 0 bases, the J end lost 1 base, and 16 bases lay between the germline ends. The CDR3 DNA is TGCAGTGCTAGAGAGGGGGGCAGGGGCCTTTCTGGAAACACCATATATTTT. It specifies CSAREGGRGLSGNTIYF.

The chain is built from TRBV29-1 and TRBJ1-1; D call uncertain. Deletions cut 3 bases from V and 2 bases from J, with 10 bases between. There are 13 residues in the CDR3. From germline, CDR1 is SQVTM and CDR2 ANQGSEA. The CDR3 nucleotides read TGCAGCGTTGACGAACGTCGAAACACTGAAGCTTTCTTT. This codes for CSVDERRNTEAFF.

J is TRBJ2-5 and V is TRBV2, with a weak D call TRBD1 (6 bases). Trimming took off 3 bases at V and 3 bases at J, with 11 bases between the two ends. CDR1 and CDR2 from the germline V gene are SNHLY and FYNNEI. This CDR3 has 14 residues. The CDR3 coding sequence is TGTGCCAGCAGTGACAGGGGCGCAAAAGAGACCCAGTACTTC. The encoded protein is CASSDRGAKETQYF.

This clonotype showed up just a few times. The CDR3 DNA reads TGCAGTGCAGCCGACCAGGGCATACCGACCTACGAGCAGTACTTC. Its translation is CSAADQGIPTYEQYF. The chain employs TRBV20-1 and TRBJ2-7; D may be TRBD1 (5 bases). The germline V and J ends were trimmed by 6 bases and 2 bases, with 20 bases remaining between them. Germline V gene sequence: CDR1 DFQATT, CDR2 SNEGSKA (reference sequence). This CDR3 contains 15 residues.

This clonotype was seen a handful of times. This chain links TRBV4-2 with TRBJ2-7; D gene ambiguous. V dropped 3 bases and J dropped 0 bases, with 12 bases sitting between them. The CDR3 contains 15 residues. CDR1 is LGHNA and CDR2 is YNFKEQ in the germline V gene. The CDR3 protein is CASSQAGKSSYEQYF. CDR3 nucleotide sequence: TGTGCCAGCAGCCAGGCCGGTAAAAGCTCCTACGAGCAGTACTTC.

This clonotype has a count of ten or more. The chain recombines TRBV7-3 with TRBJ2-3, with 9 nucleotides matching TRBD2. V gave up 5 bases and J gave up 3 bases; unmatched junction bases: 3. CDR1 SGHTA and CDR2 FQGTGA come from the germline V gene. This CDR3 is built from 14 residues. CDR3 bases: TGTGCCAGCAGCCTTAGCGGGAGTACAGATACGCAGTATTTT. Amino acid sequence: CASSLSGSTDTQYF.

CDR3 loop: CSVGERPQYF. The CDR3 DNA follows: TGCAGTGTCGGAGAAAGGCCGCAGTACTTC. This sequence joins TRBV20-1 and TRBJ2-7; D ambiguous. V was trimmed by 7 bases and J by 9 bases, leaving 13 bases between them. Germline loops: CDR1 DFQATT, CDR2 SNEGSKA (reference sequence). The CDR3 extends over 10 amino acids.

V usage is TRBV7-9 and J usage is TRBJ2-1; 7 bases agree with TRBD2. Trimming cost V 1 base and J 13 bases; bases outside gene matches: 19. Germline CDR1 SEHNR, CDR2 FQNEAQ (reference sequence). The CDR3 has 17 residues. This CDR3 is CASSLDRSGGSGLRQFF. The CDR3 coding sequence is TGTGCCAGCAGCTTAGACCGCTCCGGCGGGAGTGGTTTAAGACAGTTCTTC. The complete variable domain, with remaining parts taken from reference TRBV7-9 and TRBJ2-1, reads DTGVSQNPRHKITKRGQNVTFRCDPISEHNRLYWYRQTLGQGPEFLTYFQNEAQLEKSRLLSDRFSAERPKGSFSTLEIQRTEQGDSAMYLCASSLDRSGGSGLRQFFGPGTRLTVL.

At least ten counts were recorded for this clonotype. The chain employs TRBV12-3 or TRBV12-4 and TRBJ1-2; D remains unclear. The length of the CDR3 is 14 residues. V dropped 2 bases and J dropped 5 bases, with 12 bases sitting between them. CDR3 sequence (DNA): TGTGCCAGCAGTTTAAGACAAGGGAAGTATGGCTACACCTTC. It is translated as CASSLRQGKYGYTF.

The rearrangement joins TRBV12-3 or TRBV12-4 to TRBJ2-5, with a tentative D call TRBD2 (6 bases). The CDR3 runs 14 residues. Trimming removed 5 bases from V and 5 bases from J, with 15 bases in between. The CDR3 DNA reads as TGTGCCAGCAGTGGAGTTGGGGGGTTTGAGACCCAGTACTTC. It yields the protein CASSGVGGFETQYF.

This chain joins TRBV12-3 or TRBV12-4 and TRBJ1-1; the match to TRBD1 covers 9 bases. This CDR3 contains 14 residues. V was clipped by 6 bases and J by 3 bases; unmatched bases: 5. Here the CDR3 DNA reads TGTGCCAGCAGCTCGGGACAGGGATACACTGAAGCTTTCTTT. Translating it yields CASSSGQGYTEAFF.

This clonotype was counted only a few times. The chain uses TRBV12-3 or TRBV12-4 and TRBJ1-1; TRBD1 matches at 7 bases. V trimming: 7 bases; J trimming: 0 bases; junction bases outside the gene matches: 8. This CDR3 has 15 residues. For the CDR3, the DNA is TGTGCCAGCACCCTCCAAGGGGGCCTGAACACTGAAGCTTTCTTT. This gives the protein CASTLQGGLNTEAFF.

This clonotype was found many times. Here the CDR3 DNA reads TGTGCCAGCAGCGTAATGGAGGGGGGGTTCGGGGAGCTGTTTTTT. The encoded protein is CASSVMEGGFGELFF. This chain links TRBV9 with TRBJ2-2; TRBD2 might be the D (7 bases). Germline CDR1 is SGDLS and CDR2 is YYNGEE. V lost 1 base, J lost 7 bases, and 14 bases lay in between. This CDR3 region has 15 residues.

This clonotype was observed many times. The J gene is TRBJ1-1, the V gene TRBV7-2, with a tentative D call TRBD1 (5 bases). V dropped 6 bases and J dropped 0 bases, with 14 bases sitting between them. The germline V gene has CDR1 SGHTA and CDR2 FQGNSA. The CDR3 totals 15 residues. As DNA, the CDR3 is TGTGCCAGCAGGGGAAAGGGACGGCTGAACACTGAAGCTTTCTTT. This translates into CASRGKGRLNTEAFF. Using reference TRBV7-2 and TRBJ1-1 for the parts outside the CDR3, the full variable domain is GAGVSQSPSNKVTEKGKDVELRCDPISGHTALYWYRQSLGQGLEFLIYFQGNSAPDKSGLPSDRFSAERTGGSVSTLTIQRTQQEDSAVYLCASRGKGRLNTEAFFGQGTRLTVV.

There are a few counts of this clonotype. The chain uses TRBV12-3 or TRBV12-4 and TRBJ2-1, with D tentatively TRBD2 (6 bases). There are 18 residues in the CDR3. The V end lost 2 bases, the J end lost 9 bases, and 26 bases lay between the germline ends. DNA for the CDR3: TGTGCCAGCAGTTTACTCTCGAGGAGTAGCGAACGGCGGGGTGAGCAGTTCTTC. Amino acid sequence: CASSLLSRSSERRGEQFF.

This clonotype was counted between two and nine times. This chain links TRBV6-2 or TRBV6-3 with TRBJ2-2; TRBD2 might be the D (6 bases). Germline V gene lookup returns CDR1 MNHEY and CDR2 SVGEGT. Trimming took 2 bases from V and 3 from J, leaving 13 bases between them. The CDR3 has 16 residues. The CDR3 coding sequence is TGTGCCAGCAGTTACCTCTGGAGGGGTGACACCGGGGAGCTGTTTTTT. This codes for CASSYLWRGDTGELFF.

The sample holds a few counts of this clonotype. This chain joins TRBV3-1 and TRBJ2-5; 14 positions match TRBD2. Losses at the gene ends were 3 bases for V and 4 bases for J; bases not matched to a gene: 4. Germline loops: CDR1 LGHDT, CDR2 YNNKEL (reference sequence). The CDR3 runs 16 residues. In DNA, the CDR3 is TGTGCCAGCAGCCAGGGGACTAGCGGGAGCGGAGAGACCCAGTACTTC. This gives the protein CASSQGTSGSGETQYF.

This clonotype was observed at least ten times. The V call is TRBV12-3 or TRBV12-4, the J call TRBJ1-1, with D possibly matching TRBD1 (5 bases). This CDR3 comprises 14 residues. V lost 3 bases to trimming and J lost 7 bases, with 15 bases between them. In DNA, the CDR3 is TGTGCCAGCAGTTTCGGGACCGCGGGCGTTGAAGCTTTCTTT. It is translated as CASSFGTAGVEAFF.